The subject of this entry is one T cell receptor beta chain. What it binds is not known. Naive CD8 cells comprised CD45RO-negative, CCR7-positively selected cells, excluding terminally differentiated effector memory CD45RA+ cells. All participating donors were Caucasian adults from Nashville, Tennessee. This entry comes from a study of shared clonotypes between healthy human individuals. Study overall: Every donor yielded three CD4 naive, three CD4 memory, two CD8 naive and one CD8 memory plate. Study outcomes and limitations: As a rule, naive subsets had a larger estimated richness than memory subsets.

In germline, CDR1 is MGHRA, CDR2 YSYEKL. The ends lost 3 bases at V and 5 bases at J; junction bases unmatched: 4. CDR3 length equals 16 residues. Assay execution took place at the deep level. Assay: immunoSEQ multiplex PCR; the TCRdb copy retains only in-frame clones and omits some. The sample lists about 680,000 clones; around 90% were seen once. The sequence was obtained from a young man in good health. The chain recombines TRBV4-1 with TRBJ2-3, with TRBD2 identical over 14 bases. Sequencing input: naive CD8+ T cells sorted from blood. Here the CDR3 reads CASSQGLAGALDTQYF. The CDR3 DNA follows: TGCGCCAGCAGCCAGGGACTAGCGGGAGCTTTAGATACGCAGTATTTT.